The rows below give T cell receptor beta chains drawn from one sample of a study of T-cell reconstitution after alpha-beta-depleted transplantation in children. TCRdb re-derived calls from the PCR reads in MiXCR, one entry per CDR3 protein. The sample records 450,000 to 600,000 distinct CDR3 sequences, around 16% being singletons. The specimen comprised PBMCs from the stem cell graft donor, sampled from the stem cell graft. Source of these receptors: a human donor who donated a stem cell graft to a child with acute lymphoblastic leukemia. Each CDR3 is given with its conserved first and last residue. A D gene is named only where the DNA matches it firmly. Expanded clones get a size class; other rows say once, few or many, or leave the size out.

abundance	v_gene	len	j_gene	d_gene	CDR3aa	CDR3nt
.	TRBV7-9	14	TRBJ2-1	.	CASPAGPIYNEQFF	TGTGCCAGTCCCGCAGGACCCATATACAATGAGCAGTTCTTC
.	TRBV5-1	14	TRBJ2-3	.	CASSLSSSTDTQYF	TGCGCCAGCAGCTTGTCGTCTAGCACAGATACGCAGTATTTT
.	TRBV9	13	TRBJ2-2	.	CASTPWRTGELFF	TGTGCCAGCACCCCATGGAGGACCGGGGAGCTGTTTTTT
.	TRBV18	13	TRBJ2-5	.	CASSPSGSETQYF	TGTGCCAGCAGCCCCAGCGGGTCGGAGACCCAGTACTTC
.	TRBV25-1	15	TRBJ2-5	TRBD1	CASSAPGGFQETQYF	TGTGCCAGCAGTGCCCCAGGGGGATTCCAAGAGACCCAGTACTTC
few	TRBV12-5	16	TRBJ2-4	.	CASGNVPGPEGYIQYF	TGTGCTAGTGGCAACGTACCGGGACCCGAAGGGTACATTCAGTACTTC
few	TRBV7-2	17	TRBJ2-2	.	CASFYRDTRPNTGELFF	TGTGCCAGTTTCTACCGGGACACCAGGCCGAACACCGGGGAGCTGTTTTTT
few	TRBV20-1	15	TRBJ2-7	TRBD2	CSAPPMASGSYEQYF	TGCAGTGCTCCCCCCATGGCTAGCGGGAGTTACGAGCAGTACTTC
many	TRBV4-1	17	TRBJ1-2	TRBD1	CASSQDRWTGEFYGYTF	TGCGCCAGCAGCCAGGATAGATGGACAGGGGAGTTCTATGGCTACACCTTC
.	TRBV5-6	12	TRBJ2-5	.	CASSRALGTQYF	TGTGCCAGCAGCCGGGCCCTAGGGACCCAGTACTTC
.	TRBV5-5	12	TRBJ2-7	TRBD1	CASRGGKYEQYF	TGTGCCAGCAGAGGGGGCAAATACGAGCAGTACTTC
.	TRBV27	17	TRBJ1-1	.	CASSLSGGGMSYTEAFF	TGTGCCAGCAGTTTATCGGGCGGGGGAATGAGTTACACTGAAGCTTTCTTT
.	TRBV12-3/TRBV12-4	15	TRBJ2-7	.	CASSPPGANNYEQYF	TGTGCCAGCAGCCCTCCAGGGGCCAACAACTACGAGCAGTACTTC
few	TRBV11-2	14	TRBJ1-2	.	CASRGVGGFDGYTF	TGTGCCAGCCGGGGCGTTGGAGGGTTCGACGGCTACACCTTC
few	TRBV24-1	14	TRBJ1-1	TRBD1	CATSGTGGDTEAFF	TGTGCCACCAGTGGCACAGGGGGAGACACTGAAGCTTTCTTT
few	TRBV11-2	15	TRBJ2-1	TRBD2	CASSLDGTSGTRQFF	TGTGCCAGCAGCTTAGATGGGACTAGCGGGACACGGCAGTTCTTC
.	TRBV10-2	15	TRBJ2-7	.	CASSEPGQKNYEQYF	TGCGCCAGCAGTGAGCCCGGACAGAAAAACTACGAGCAGTACTTC
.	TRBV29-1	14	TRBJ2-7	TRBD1	CSVTPGQVLYEQYF	TGCAGCGTTACCCCGGGACAGGTCCTCTACGAGCAGTACTTC
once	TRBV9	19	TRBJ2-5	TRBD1	CASSQRQGTAVEVGETQYF	TGTGCCAGCAGCCAACGACAGGGCACGGCCGTTGAGGTGGGAGAGACCCAGTACTTC
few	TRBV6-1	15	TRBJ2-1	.	CASSARAQAYNEQFF	TGTGCCAGCAGTGCCCGGGCTCAAGCCTACAATGAGCAGTTCTTC
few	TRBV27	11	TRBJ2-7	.	CATSSGVEQYF	TGTGCCACCAGTTCCGGGGTCGAGCAGTACTTC
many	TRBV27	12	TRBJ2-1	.	CASSMTINEQFF	TGTGCCAGCAGCATGACGATCAATGAGCAGTTCTTC
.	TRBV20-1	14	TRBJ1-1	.	CSAPTQGWNTEAFF	TGCAGTGCTCCGACGCAGGGCTGGAACACTGAAGCTTTCTTT
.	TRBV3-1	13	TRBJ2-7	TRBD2	CASSSGRAGEQYF	TGTGCCAGCTCTAGCGGGAGGGCCGGCGAGCAGTACTTC
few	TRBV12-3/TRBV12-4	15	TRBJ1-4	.	CASRRRGQPVEKLFF	TGTGCCAGCAGGCGTCGCGGACAGCCGGTTGAAAAACTGTTTTTT
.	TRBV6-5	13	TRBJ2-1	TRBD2	CASSSWEGNEQFF	TGTGCCAGCAGTTCGTGGGAGGGCAATGAGCAGTTCTTC
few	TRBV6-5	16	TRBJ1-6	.	CASSYSMHRVGSPLHF	TGTGCCAGCAGTTACTCGATGCACAGGGTAGGGTCACCCCTCCACTTT
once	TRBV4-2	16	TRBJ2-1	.	CARGRGLPSSYNEQFF	TGTGCCAGGGGGCGGGGGCTACCGAGCTCCTACAATGAGCAGTTCTTC
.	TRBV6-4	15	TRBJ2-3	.	CASSDGRGETDTQYF	TGTGCCAGCAGTGACGGCAGGGGAGAAACAGATACGCAGTATTTT
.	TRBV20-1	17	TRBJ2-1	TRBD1	CSARGPGQGVSYNEQFF	TGCAGTGCTAGAGGCCCAGGACAGGGTGTCTCCTACAATGAGCAGTTCTTC
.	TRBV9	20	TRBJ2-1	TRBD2	CASSPRELAGYTNSYNEQFF	TGTGCCAGCAGCCCTAGAGAGCTAGCGGGATATACCAACTCCTACAATGAGCAGTTCTTC
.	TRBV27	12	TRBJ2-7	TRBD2	CASGTSRYEQYF	TGTGCCAGCGGGACTAGTCGCTACGAGCAGTACTTC